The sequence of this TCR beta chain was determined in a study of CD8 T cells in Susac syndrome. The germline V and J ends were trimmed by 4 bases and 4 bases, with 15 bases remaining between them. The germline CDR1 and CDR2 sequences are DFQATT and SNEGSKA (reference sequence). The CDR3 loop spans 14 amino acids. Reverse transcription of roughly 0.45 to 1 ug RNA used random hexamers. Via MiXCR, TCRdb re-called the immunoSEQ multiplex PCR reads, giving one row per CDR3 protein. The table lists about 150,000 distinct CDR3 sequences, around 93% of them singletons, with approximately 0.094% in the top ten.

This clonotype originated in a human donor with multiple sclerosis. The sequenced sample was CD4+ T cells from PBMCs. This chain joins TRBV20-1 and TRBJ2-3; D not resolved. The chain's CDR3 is CSATFLQSADTQYF. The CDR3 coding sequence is TGCAGTGCTACGTTCCTCCAGTCTGCAGATACGCAGTATTTT.